This TCR beta chain stems from a study of blood T cell repertoires in COVID-19. There are 14 residues in the CDR3. Germline V gene sequence: CDR1 SGHDN, CDR2 FVKESK. The V and J ends lost 1 base and 4 bases respectively, with 10 bases between them. Produced via immunoSEQ multiplex PCR; TCRdb's table is partial and in-frame only. The repertoire holds 200,000 to 250,000 clones, with around 82% as singletons. The sequencing sample was made of peripheral blood. This receptor was obtained from a middle-aged woman with acute or convalescent COVID-19. The chain carries TRBV14 and TRBJ1-1, with D unclear. The CDR3 protein is CASSQVGYRTEAFF. The CDR3, as DNA: TGTGCCAGCAGCCAAGTCGGGTACCGCACTGAAGCTTTCTTT.